The TCR beta chain under discussion was sequenced for a study of cytomegalovirus exposure and HLA in healthy donors. Points on this clone: What it binds is not known.

The study ran its PCR with 60 Vbeta and 13 Jbeta primers. Some clones are missing from TCRdb's copy, which holds only in-frame ones; the method was immunoSEQ multiplex PCR. The table lists 150,000 or so clones, about four fifths of them singletons. Germline V gene data show CDR1 as LNHDA and CDR2 as SQIVND (reference sequence). CDR3 size: 12 residues. Between the trimmed V and J ends, which lost 3 bases and 5 bases, there was a span of 7 bases. General observations from the study: Per a prior analysis, the majority of TCR beta V segments were productive roughly 87% or roughly 30% of the time. The HLA-A and HLA-B alleles of most subjects were reportedly predicted accurately from TCR beta sequences.

The genes are TRBV19 and TRBJ1-2; D unclear. The origin of this receptor is a man aged 25-40 years in good health and CMV-seropositive. Sequencing was carried out using PBMCs. The CDR3 DNA follows: TGTGCCAGTAGTATTTCGGGATATGGCTACACCTTC. It yields the protein CASSISGYGYTF.